The text below deals with one T cell receptor beta chain. Clones were sequenced by immunoSEQ multiplex PCR, and TCRdb holds only the in-frame ones, with some missing. In the table there are around 100,000 clones, about 89% of which are singletons. The data were taken from a study of PD-L1 blockade in urothelial cancer. Study-level information: The patients first took atezolizumab in about 2014, receiving 1,200 mg intravenously every 3 weeks.

This CDR3 spans 14 amino acids. Germline V gene data show CDR1 as SGHRS and CDR2 as YFSETQ. The ends lost 3 bases at V and 7 bases at J; junction bases unmatched: 7. Disease in patients was locally advanced or metastatic urothelial carcinoma. The source was PBMCs, collected around atezolizumab (anti-PD-L1) treatment. The sequence derives from a woman of 80 years or more with urothelial cancer. The genes are TRBV5-1 and TRBJ2-7; TRBD1 aligns across 10 bases. CDR3 sequence: CASSSRQGAGEQYF. The CDR3 DNA reads as TGCGCCAGCAGCTCCCGACAGGGGGCCGGGGAGCAGTACTTC.